This entry lists 30 T cell receptor beta chains sequenced from one sample in a study of tumor and adjacent non-tumor tissue in lung cancer. The library came from three nested PCR rounds adapted from ARM-PCR protocols. TCRdb itself ran the multiplex PCR reads through MiXCR, one entry per CDR3 protein. The sample records tens of thousands of distinct CDR3 sequences, roughly 60% being singletons. No cell sorting was done before RNA was extracted from the tissue. The normal lung tissue was taken more than 3 cm from the tumor edge. The specimen sequenced was distant non-tumor lung tissue. The receptors derive from a woman aged 40-49 years with non-small cell lung cancer.

This clonotype has at least ten counts. The chain couples TRBV12-3 or TRBV12-4 to TRBJ1-2; a possible D gene is TRBD1 (5 bases). The CDR3 spans 14 residues. V lost 0 bases, J lost 8 bases, and 13 bases lay in between. In DNA, the CDR3 is TGTGCCAGCAGTTTAGCAGGATATGGGGACGGCTACACCTTC. Encoded protein: CASSLAGYGDGYTF.

For this clonotype: An end of the junction differs from the germline gene, which may be a read error. The V gene is TRBV29-1, the J gene TRBJ1-1, with D possibly being TRBD1 (5 bases). The CDR3 consists of 14 residues. Germline CDR1 and CDR2: SQVTM and ANQGSEA. The CDR3 nucleotides read TGCAGCGTTGAAGGGGGAGGACACATCACTGAAGCCTTCTTT. Its protein is CSVEGGGHITEAFF.

The table lists this clonotype with a count of one. A junction end diverges from the germline sequence, so it may reflect a read error. V gene TRBV11-3 combines with J gene TRBJ2-7; weak D call: TRBD1 (5 bases). The CDR3 is 14 amino acids. The V gene's germline CDR1 is SGHNT and CDR2 YENEEA. The CDR3 nucleotides are TGTGTCAGCAGCCCCGGGCAGGGTTCCTACGAGCACTACTTC. Its protein product is CVSSPGQGSYEHYF.

Of note for this clonotype: It may be a read error: a sequence one base away is much more abundant. V is TRBV20-1 and J is TRBJ2-7, with TRBD1 identical over 8 bases. Looked up from germline, CDR1 is DFQATT and CDR2 is SNEGSKA (reference sequence). The CDR3 sequence is 14 residues long. CDR3 DNA: TGCAATGCCCGCGGACAGGGAAGGTTTTTCGAGCAGTACTTC. Its protein is CNARGQGRFFEQYF.

This clonotype appeared many times. The chain couples TRBV6-1 to TRBJ2-2; perhaps TRBD1 as D (5 bases). The V gene lost 5 bases and the J gene lost 6 bases, with 19 bases spanning the gap. The CDR3 is 16 residues long. Germline values: CDR1 MNHNS, CDR2 SASEGT. The CDR3 nucleotides are TGTGCCAGCAGTTTTAGGGCCCTCCAAGGGGCCGGGGAGCTGTTTTTT. It translates to CASSFRALQGAGELFF.

This clonotype was counted many times. The gene calls are TRBV6-5 and TRBJ2-6, with D unclear. V lost 3 bases to trimming and J lost 0 bases, with 3 bases between them. Germline CDR1 reads MNHEY; CDR2 reads SVGAGI. The CDR3 has 14 amino acids. The CDR3 region is CASSYTSGANVLTF. The DNA for the CDR3 is TGTGCCAGCAGTTATACCTCTGGGGCCAACGTCCTGACTTTC.

Comment on this clonotype: One junction end disagrees with the germline gene, perhaps due to a read error. The chain recombines TRBV5-6 with TRBJ1-6, with D tentatively TRBD1 (6 bases). Germline CDR1 reads SGHDT; CDR2 reads YYEEEE. The CDR3 sequence is 15 residues long. CDR3 nucleotide sequence: TGTGCCACCAGCTTGGCCAGGGGTTGGAACTCACCCCTCCACTTT. Translated: CATSLARGWNSPLHF.

The chain links TRBV10-1 to TRBJ2-7; D is possibly TRBD1 or TRBD2 (7 bases each). The V end lost 10 bases, the J end lost 4 bases, and 35 bases lay between the germline ends. Germline V gene sequence: CDR1 WNHNN, CDR2 SYGVQD (reference sequence). The CDR3 extends over 19 amino acids. The CDR3 region is CANNGQDGTSGRAWYEQYF. CDR3 coding DNA: TGCGCCAACAACGGACAGGACGGGACCAGTGGGAGGGCCTGGTACGAGCAGTACTTC.

This clonotype was seen at least ten times. This sequence joins TRBV5-1 and TRBJ1-6; TRBD1 might be the D (6 bases). The CDR3 loop spans 17 amino acids. The germline V and J ends were trimmed by 0 bases and 8 bases, with 18 bases remaining between them. Per the germline V gene, CDR1 is SGHRS and CDR2 is YFSETQ. The CDR3 spells CASSLDPRGAGDSPLHF. The CDR3 DNA sequence: TGCGCCAGCAGCTTGGACCCCCGGGGGGCAGGGGATTCACCCCTCCACTTT.

As for this clonotype: A read error may account for a junction end that differs from germline. The V and J genes are TRBV20-1 and TRBJ2-3; 8 nucleotides match TRBD2. Germline-derived CDR1 and CDR2 are DFQATT and SNEGSKA (reference sequence). This CDR3 comprises 14 residues. For the CDR3, the DNA is TGCATTGTTATTAGCGGGACGGGTGCAGATACGCGGTATTTT. Its translation is CIVISGTGADTRYF.

This clonotype was seen a few times. This may stem from a read error, because a much larger clone lies one nucleotide away. The gene calls are TRBV12-3 or TRBV12-4 and TRBJ2-3; the D gene could be TRBD1 or TRBD2 (5 bases each). The CDR3 is 15 amino acids. V was pared by 6 bases and J by 8 bases, with 21 bases between. CDR3 amino acids: CASSRGRVLGGTQYF. CDR3 coding DNA: TGTGCCAGCAGCCGGGGTCGGGTTCTTGGGGGTACGCAGTATTTT.

Notes on this clonotype: This sequence may be a read error, since a much larger clone differs from it by one base. No conserved phenylalanine or tryptophan is present at the end of the CDR3, so a read error is the likely explanation. Here the CDR3 DNA reads TGCGCCAGCAGCTTACAGGGGGGCCGACCCAAAGGGAACGAGCAGTACTTA. This sequence encodes CASSLQGGRPKGNEQYL. The rearrangement uses TRBV5-1 and TRBJ2-7; 8 nucleotides agree with TRBD1. V dropped 2 bases and J dropped 5; count of bases not matched to a gene: 15. Germline-derived CDR1 and CDR2 are SGHRS and YFSETQ. This CDR3 has 17 amino acids.

Comments on this clonotype: Germline and junction disagree at one end, which may indicate a read error. The chain recombines TRBV29-1 with TRBJ1-2; unclear D gene. The CDR3 runs 13 residues. Germline assignment: CDR1 SQVTM and CDR2 ANQGSEA. CDR3 nucleotide sequence: TGCAGCGTCGAGGACGGGGTGAACTATGACTACACCTTC. Protein product: CSVEDGVNYDYTF.

Remarks on this clonotype: Being one base from a much bigger clone, this may be a read error. The chain combines TRBV5-1 with TRBJ2-7; D uncertain. This CDR3 region has 11 residues. CDR1 is SGHRS and CDR2 is YFSETQ in the germline V gene. The DNA of the CDR3 is TGCGCCATCAGCGAAAACTACGAGCAGTACTTC. Its translation is CAISENYEQYF.

The V call is TRBV11-3, the J call TRBJ2-5; D remains unclear. The CDR3 is 12 residues long. Germline V gene data show CDR1 as SGHNT and CDR2 as YENEEA. Trimming left V 2 bases short and J 4 bases short, with 5 bases between. The CDR3 loop is CASSLLLETQYF. CDR3 bases: TGTGCCAGCAGCTTATTACTAGAGACCCAGTACTTC.

A word on this clonotype: The germline gene is not matched at one end of the junction; a read error may be the cause. This chain links TRBV12-3 or TRBV12-4 with TRBJ2-7; 7 positions agree with TRBD2. The CDR3 covers 15 residues. In nucleotides, the CDR3 is TGTGCCAGCAGTTTGTGGATTAGCGGGCCCCTCGAGCAATACTTC. This sequence encodes CASSLWISGPLEQYF.

This clonotype was counted at least ten times. The chain carries TRBV5-1 and TRBJ2-7; no definite D call. Looked up from germline, CDR1 is SGHRS and CDR2 is YFSETQ. The germline V and J ends were trimmed by 2 bases and 5 bases, with 11 bases remaining between them. The CDR3 totals 13 residues. The CDR3 here is CASSFFVSDEQYF. CDR3 DNA: TGCGCCAGCAGCTTTTTTGTCTCGGACGAGCAGTACTTC.

This clonotype was detected a few times. Being one base from a much bigger clone, this may be a read error. The chain couples TRBV29-1 to TRBJ1-2; 11 bases line up with TRBD1. The germline CDR1 and CDR2 sequences are SQVTM and ANQGSEA. This CDR3 contains 12 residues. The CDR3 is CSVGQGDYDYTF. Written as DNA, the CDR3 is TGCAGCGTGGGACAGGGGGACTATGACTACACCTTC.

Worth noting for this clonotype: A junction end diverges from the germline sequence, so it may reflect a read error. The rearrangement links TRBV2 to TRBJ2-5, with a possible D match to TRBD2 (5 bases). Per germline, CDR1 SNHLY and CDR2 FYNNEI. This CDR3 has 14 amino acids. CDR3 bases: TGTGCCAGCAGTGAATCCAGGACTTTAGAGACCCGGTACTTC. Translation gives CASSESRTLETRYF. The entire variable domain, with the rest obtained from reference TRBV2 and TRBJ2-5, is as follows: EPEVTQTPSHQVTQMGQEVILRCVPISNHLYFYWYRQILGQKVEFLVSFYNNEISEKSEIFDDQFSVERPDGSNFTLKIRSTKLEDSAMYFCASSESRTLETRYFGPGTRLLVL.

Concerning this clonotype itself: A much larger clone lies a single base off, so this may be a read error. The chain links TRBV6-5 to TRBJ1-1, with 7 bases that match TRBD1. The germline CDR1 and CDR2 sequences are MNHEY and SVGAGI. This CDR3 is 14 amino acids long. V shed 5 bases, J shed 4 bases, and the junction held 7 bases outside the gene matches. The CDR3 region is CASSQGVRATEAFF. CDR3 DNA sequence: TGTGCCAGCAGTCAGGGGGTCCGGGCCACTGAAGCTTTCTTT.

The chain combines TRBV11-2 with TRBJ2-3; 8 positions agree with TRBD1. V lost 6 bases to trimming and J lost 5 bases; unmatched junction nucleotides: 1. There are 12 residues in the CDR3. The germline CDR1 and CDR2 sequences are SGHAT and FQNNGV. CDR3 amino acids: CASRQGVDTQYF. The CDR3 nucleotides read TGTGCCAGCAGACAGGGGGTAGATACGCAGTATTTT.

For this clonotype: This could be a read error, since a much larger clone is one nucleotide away. The V call is TRBV19, the J call TRBJ2-1; D gene uncertain. In germline, CDR1 is LNHDA, CDR2 SQIVND (reference sequence). There are 13 residues in the CDR3. As DNA, the CDR3 is TGTGCCAGTAGTACGCTTCGGTACAATGGGCAGTTCTTC. The encoded protein is CASSTLRYNGQFF.

This clonotype was seen more than once but under ten times. The rearrangement joins TRBV7-8 to TRBJ2-3, with TRBD2 matching over 7 bases. The CDR3 totals 17 residues. V lost 9 bases, J lost 3 bases, and 18 bases stayed unmatched. Germline lookup yields CDR1 SGHVS and CDR2 FQNEAQ. CDR3 region: CASSLYSLAAETDTQYF. In DNA form, the CDR3 reads TGTGCCAGTAGCCTTTACAGTCTAGCGGCGGAGACAGATACGCAGTATTTT. Together with reference TRBV7-8 and TRBJ2-3, the CDR3 gives the full variable domain: GAGVSQSPRYKVAKRGQDVALRCDPISGHVSLFWYQQALGQGPEFLTYFQNEAQLDKSGLPSDRFFAERPEGSVSTLKIQRTQQEDSAVYLCASSLYSLAAETDTQYFGPGTRLTVL.

Comment on this clonotype: At one end the junction does not follow the germline gene, possibly because of a read error. The chain carries TRBV2 and TRBJ2-4; TRBD2 might be the D (5 bases). The CDR3 covers 13 residues. Germline V gives CDR1 SNHLY, CDR2 FYNNEI. As DNA, the CDR3 is TGTGTCAGCGAAGGCCTAGCAGGAAAAATTCAGTACTTC. Amino acid sequence: CVSEGLAGKIQYF.

Only a few counts were recorded for this clonotype. This may arise from a read error, as a much more abundant clone is one base away. The chain has TRBV6-6 and TRBJ2-3, with a possible D match to TRBD2 (6 bases). The CDR3 sequence is 15 residues long. Looked up from germline, CDR1 is MNHNY and CDR2 is SVGAGI (reference sequence). V was trimmed by 2 bases and J by 6 bases, leaving 15 bases between them. The CDR3 sequence: CASSYGGMRGDTQYF. CDR3 nucleotides: TGTGCCAGCAGTTACGGCGGGATGAGAGGGGATACGCAGTATTTT.

This clonotype was counted only a few times. A much larger clone differs from this one at a single base, so this may be a read error. The chain uses TRBV7-9 and TRBJ1-1; no clear D gene. The V end was cut by 5 bases, the J end by 1 base, with 8 bases between. The length of the CDR3 is 13 residues. Germline V gene sequence: CDR1 SEHNR, CDR2 FQNEAQ (reference sequence). The CDR3 nucleotides are TGTGCCAGCAGCCCCCGACGGAACACTGAAGCTTTCTTT. It encodes CASSPRRNTEAFF.

This clonotype occurred a few times. A much larger clone is a single base away; this may be a read error. The chain carries TRBV14 and TRBJ2-3, with a possible D match to TRBD2 (7 bases). The CDR3 has 17 residues. CDR1 and CDR2 from the germline V gene are SGHDN and FVKESK. V lost 7 bases, J lost 2 bases, and 22 bases lay in between. CDR3 region: CASIARGARPDTDTQYF. In DNA, the CDR3 is TGTGCCAGCATCGCCCGGGGGGCTCGGCCTGACACAGATACGCAGTATTTT.

Comments on this clonotype: Since a much larger clone is just one base distant, this may be a read error. V is TRBV6-2 or TRBV6-3 and J is TRBJ2-7, with TRBD1 matching 9 bases. The germline gives CDR1 MNHEY, CDR2 SVGEGT. This CDR3 is built from 13 residues. CDR3 protein: CGSSDRGASEQYF. CDR3 DNA sequence: TGTGGCAGCAGCGACAGGGGGGCTTCCGAGCAGTACTTC.

To note about this clonotype: One end of the junction is discordant with germline, which a read error may explain. The chain links TRBV11-3 to TRBJ2-1, with D unclear. Germline CDR1 reads SGHNT; CDR2 reads YENEEA. The CDR3 extends over 16 amino acids. The CDR3 DNA sequence: TGTGCCAGCAGCCCAAGACCTACGAGATCCTACAATGACCAGTTCTTC. Translating it yields CASSPRPTRSYNDQFF.

This chain links TRBV10-3 with TRBJ1-3, with no clear D. Germline loops: CDR1 ENHRY, CDR2 SYGVKD. V was trimmed by 6 bases and J by 7 bases, leaving 7 bases between them. The CDR3 runs to 11 residues. CDR3 DNA: TGTGCCATCAGCAGCGGGAACACCATATATTTT. It codes for CAISSGNTIYF.